This T cell receptor (beta chain) was obtained from a study of read filtering for tumor transcriptome and immune sequencing. At the level of the study: Patients were approximately 18 male and 11 to 15 female, mean age around 70 years, range about 47 to 85. TCR-mapped reads were about 3.5 to 10.27 million with IR-seq versus 85 to 1273 with RNA-seq. Study findings and constraints: Roughly 79% of IR-seq clonotypes had one read, totaling around 4% of reads; RNA-seq: around 70% and 40%.

On this clonotype: The target antigen is unknown.

The CDR3 totals 17 residues. Germline V gives CDR1 LGHDT, CDR2 YNNKEL (reference sequence). With 1 base clipped from V and 1 base from J, the junction kept 7 bases outside the gene matches. This library used 300 to 450 ng RNA and molecular barcoded adaptors spanning alpha/delta and beta/gamma chains. TCRdb reanalysed the reads using MiXCR and keeps one entry per CDR3 protein. The table includes about 39,000 distinct CDR3 sequences, around an eighth detected once. V usage is TRBV3-1 and J usage is TRBJ1-3; 7 nucleotides align to TRBD1. The source is a donor aged 40 or older with multiple myeloma. Material for sequencing was a population of CD138-negative cells sorted from bone marrow. The CDR3 DNA sequence: TGTGCCAGCAGCCAAGTATCGGGACAGCAATCTGGAAACACCATATATTTT. Translating it yields CASSQVSGQQSGNTIYF.